These 8 T cell receptor beta chains were sequenced from one sample in a study of T-cell memory formation after mild COVID-19. TCRdb redid the calling of the 5' RACE reads with MiXCR, one entry per CDR3 protein. The sample holds some 350,000 distinct CDR3 sequences, about 15% seen once. The sequencing sample was made of PBMCs or a T cell subset sorted from them (not recorded which). Every receptor here comes from a young man who had mild COVID-19 (a few samples of this study predate the infection). Cell type and time point are not known.

The chain has TRBV5-1 and TRBJ1-1; D not resolved. The CDR3 runs 15 residues. The germline V and J ends were trimmed by 0 bases and 0 bases, with 9 bases remaining between them. From germline, CDR1 is SGHRS and CDR2 YFSETQ. For the CDR3, the DNA is TGCGCCAGCAGCTTGGGGGCTACTGTGAACACTGAAGCTTTCTTT. It yields the protein CASSLGATVNTEAFF.

V gene TRBV5-1 combines with J gene TRBJ2-2; the D is unclear. V lost 0 bases and J 6 bases, leaving 12 bases between the germline ends. Germline-derived CDR1 and CDR2 are SGHRS and YFSETQ. This CDR3 region has 15 residues. CDR3 in amino acids: CASSLALVGAGELFF. The CDR3 coding sequence is TGCGCCAGCAGCTTGGCCTTAGTTGGGGCCGGGGAGCTGTTTTTT.

This clonotype was seen more than once but under ten times. The J gene is TRBJ1-6, the V gene TRBV7-2; D possibly corresponds to TRBD1 (6 bases). Germline V gene lookup returns CDR1 SGHTA and CDR2 FQGNSA. V lost 0 bases to trimming and J lost 5 bases, with 11 bases between them. This CDR3 has 16 amino acids. The CDR3 DNA is TGTGCCAGCAGCTTAGCGGGGGGCGCGAATAATTCACCCCTCCACTTT. It is translated as CASSLAGGANNSPLHF.

The V gene is TRBV29-1, the J gene TRBJ2-3; D is uncertain. Germline V gives CDR1 SQVTM, CDR2 ANQGSEA. This CDR3 is 14 amino acids long. Trimming removed 4 bases from V and 4 bases from J, with 15 bases in between. As DNA, the CDR3 is TGCAGCGTTGGAAGGACGCCCAATGCAGATACGCAGTATTTT. Encoded protein: CSVGRTPNADTQYF.

The V gene is TRBV20-1, the J gene TRBJ2-1, with TRBD2 matching over 8 bases. There are 13 residues in the CDR3. J gave up 12 bases and V 4 bases, and 11 bases lay outside the gene matches. Germline assignment: CDR1 DFQATT and CDR2 SNEGSKA (reference sequence). CDR3 sequence: CSAIGGARWAQFF. DNA for the CDR3: TGCAGTGCTATCGGGGGGGCCAGGTGGGCGCAGTTCTTC.

The rearrangement uses TRBV9 and TRBJ2-5; D may correspond to TRBD1 or TRBD2 (5 bases each). Germline CDR1 and CDR2: SGDLS and YYNGEE. The length of the CDR3 is 14 residues. Trimming shortened V by 3 bases and J by 3 bases, and 12 bases separated the two germline ends. The CDR3 nucleotides are TGTGCCAGCAGCGCGGGGCTAGTAGAAGAGACCCAGTACTTC. This translates into CASSAGLVEETQYF.

This clonotype was detected a few times. Written as DNA, the CDR3 is TGTGCCAGCATCGAAACTAGGACGGTTTACGAGCAGTACTTC. It is translated as CASIETRTVYEQYF. V is TRBV6-1 and J is TRBJ2-7; TRBD2 might be the D (5 bases). Germline V gene lookup returns CDR1 MNHNS and CDR2 SASEGT. Trimming took 7 bases from V and 4 from J, leaving 17 bases between them. The CDR3 spans 14 residues.

This clonotype was seen a handful of times. This chain uses TRBV25-1 with TRBJ2-7; 8 bases fit TRBD2. V lost 3 bases and J lost 4; bases outside the gene matches: 11. The CDR3 has 16 residues. Germline assignment: CDR1 MGHDK and CDR2 SYGVNS. In DNA form, the CDR3 reads TGTGCCAGCAGTGATGATGTGCGGGGGGACGGGTACGAGCAGTACTTC. Translating gives CASSDDVRGDGYEQYF.